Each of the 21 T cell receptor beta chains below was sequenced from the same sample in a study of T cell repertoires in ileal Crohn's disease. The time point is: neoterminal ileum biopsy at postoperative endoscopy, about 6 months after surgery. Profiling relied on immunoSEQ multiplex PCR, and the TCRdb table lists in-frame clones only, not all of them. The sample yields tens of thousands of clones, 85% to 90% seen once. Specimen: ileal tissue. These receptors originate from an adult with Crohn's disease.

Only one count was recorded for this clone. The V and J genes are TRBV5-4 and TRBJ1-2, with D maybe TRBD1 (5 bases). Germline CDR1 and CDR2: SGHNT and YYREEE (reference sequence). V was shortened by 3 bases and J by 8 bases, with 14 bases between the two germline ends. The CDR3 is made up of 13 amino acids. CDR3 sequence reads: CASSSQVPLGYTF. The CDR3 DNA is TGTGCCAGCAGCTCACAGGTTCCCCTCGGCTACACCTTC.

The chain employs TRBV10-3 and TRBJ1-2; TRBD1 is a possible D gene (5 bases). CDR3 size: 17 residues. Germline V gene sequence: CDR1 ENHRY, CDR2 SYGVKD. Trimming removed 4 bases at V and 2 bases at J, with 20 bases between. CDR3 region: CAISVWKDGTDNYGYTF. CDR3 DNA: TGTGCCATCAGTGTTTGGAAAGACGGGACTGACAACTATGGCTACACCTTC.

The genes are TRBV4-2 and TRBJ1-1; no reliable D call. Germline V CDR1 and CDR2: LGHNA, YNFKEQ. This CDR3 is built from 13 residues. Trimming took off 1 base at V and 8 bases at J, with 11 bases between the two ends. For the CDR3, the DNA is TGTGCCAGCAGCCAAGGGTTTACGAGAGAAGCTTTCTTT. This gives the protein CASSQGFTREAFF.

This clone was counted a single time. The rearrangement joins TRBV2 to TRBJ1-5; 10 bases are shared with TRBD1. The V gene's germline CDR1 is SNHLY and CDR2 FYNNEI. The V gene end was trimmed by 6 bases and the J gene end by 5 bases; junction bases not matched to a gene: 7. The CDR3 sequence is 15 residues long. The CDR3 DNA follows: TGTGCCAGCAGGGGGGACAGGGGCCATTATCAGCCCCAGCATTTT. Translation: CASRGDRGHYQPQHF.

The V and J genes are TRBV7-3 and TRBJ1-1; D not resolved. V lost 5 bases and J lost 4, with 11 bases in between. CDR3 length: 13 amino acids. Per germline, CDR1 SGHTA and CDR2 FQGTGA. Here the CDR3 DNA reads TGTGCCAGCAGCCAGACCTGGAGCACTGAAGCTTTCTTT. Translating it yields CASSQTWSTEAFF.

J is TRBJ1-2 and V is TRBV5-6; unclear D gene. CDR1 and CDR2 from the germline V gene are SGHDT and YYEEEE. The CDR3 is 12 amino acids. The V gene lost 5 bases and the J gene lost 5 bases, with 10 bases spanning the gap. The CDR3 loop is CASSGPNYGYTF. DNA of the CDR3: TGTGCCAGCAGTGGCCCGAATTATGGCTACACCTTC.

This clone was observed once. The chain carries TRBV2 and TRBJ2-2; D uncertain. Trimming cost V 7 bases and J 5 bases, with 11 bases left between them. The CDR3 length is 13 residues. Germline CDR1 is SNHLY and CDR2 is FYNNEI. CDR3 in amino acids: CASTTSRTGELFF. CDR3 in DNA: TGTGCCAGCACCACAAGCAGGACCGGGGAGCTGTTTTTT. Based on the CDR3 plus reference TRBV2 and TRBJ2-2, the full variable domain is EPEVTQTPSHQVTQMGQEVILRCVPISNHLYFYWYRQILGQKVEFLVSFYNNEISEKSEIFDDQFSVERPDGSNFTLKIRSTKLEDSAMYFCASTTSRTGELFFGEGSRLTVL.

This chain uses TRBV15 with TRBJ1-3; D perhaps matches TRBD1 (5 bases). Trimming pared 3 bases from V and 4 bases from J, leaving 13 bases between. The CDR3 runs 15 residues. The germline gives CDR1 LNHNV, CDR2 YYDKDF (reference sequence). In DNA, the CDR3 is TGTGCCACCAGCAGGTACCCGGGGGAAGGAAACACCATATATTTT. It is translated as CATSRYPGEGNTIYF.

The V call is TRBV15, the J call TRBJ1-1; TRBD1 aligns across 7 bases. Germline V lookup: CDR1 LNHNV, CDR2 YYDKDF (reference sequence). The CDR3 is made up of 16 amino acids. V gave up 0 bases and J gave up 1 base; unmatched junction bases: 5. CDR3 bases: TGTGCCACCAGCAGAGATTTGGGACAGACGAACACTGAAGCTTTCTTT. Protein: CATSRDLGQTNTEAFF.

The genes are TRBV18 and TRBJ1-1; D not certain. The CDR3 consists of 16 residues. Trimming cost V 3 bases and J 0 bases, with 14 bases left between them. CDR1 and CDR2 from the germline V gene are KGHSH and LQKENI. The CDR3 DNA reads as TGTGCCAGCTCACCGACATTTTCTTCTTTGAACACTGAAGCTTTCTTT. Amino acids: CASSPTFSSLNTEAFF. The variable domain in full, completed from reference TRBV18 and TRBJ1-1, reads NAGVMQNPRHLVRRRGQEARLRCSPMKGHSHVYWYRQLPEEGLKFMVYLQKENIIDESGMPKERFSAEFPKEGPSILRIQQVVRGDSAAYFCASSPTFSSLNTEAFFGQGTRLTVV.

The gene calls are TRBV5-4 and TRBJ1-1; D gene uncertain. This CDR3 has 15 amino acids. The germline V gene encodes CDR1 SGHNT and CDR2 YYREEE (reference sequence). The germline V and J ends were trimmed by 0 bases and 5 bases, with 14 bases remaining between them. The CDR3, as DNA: TGTGCCAGCAGCTTGGGTAGCGGGGAAGGGACTGAAGCTTTCTTT. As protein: CASSLGSGEGTEAFF.

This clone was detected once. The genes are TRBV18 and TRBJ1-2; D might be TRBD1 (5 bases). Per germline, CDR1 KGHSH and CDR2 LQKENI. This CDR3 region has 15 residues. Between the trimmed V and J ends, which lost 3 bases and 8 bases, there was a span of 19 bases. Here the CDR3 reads CASSPTRRGFDGYTF. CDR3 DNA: TGTGCCAGCTCACCTACCCGACGGGGGTTCGACGGCTACACCTTC. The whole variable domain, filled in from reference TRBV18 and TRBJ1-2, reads NAGVMQNPRHLVRRRGQEARLRCSPMKGHSHVYWYRQLPEEGLKFMVYLQKENIIDESGMPKERFSAEFPKEGPSILRIQQVVRGDSAAYFCASSPTRRGFDGYTFGSGTRLTVV.

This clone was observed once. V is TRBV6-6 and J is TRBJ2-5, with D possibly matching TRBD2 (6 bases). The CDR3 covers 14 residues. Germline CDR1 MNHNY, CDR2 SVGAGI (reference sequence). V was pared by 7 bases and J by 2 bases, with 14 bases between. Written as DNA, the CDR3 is TGTGCCAGCAAGTTGGGACTCTTACAAGAGACCCAGTACTTC. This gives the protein CASKLGLLQETQYF.

The CDR3 nucleotides read TGTGCCAGCAGTCCCACTACCCGGGACAGTGGGGAGCTGTTTTTT. Translation: CASSPTTRDSGELFF. The chain links TRBV6-6 to TRBJ2-2; 7 bases align to TRBD1. V shed 5 bases and J 8 bases; nucleotides not matched to a gene: 11. The CDR3 extends over 15 amino acids. Germline CDR1 reads MNHNY; CDR2 reads SVGAGI (reference sequence).

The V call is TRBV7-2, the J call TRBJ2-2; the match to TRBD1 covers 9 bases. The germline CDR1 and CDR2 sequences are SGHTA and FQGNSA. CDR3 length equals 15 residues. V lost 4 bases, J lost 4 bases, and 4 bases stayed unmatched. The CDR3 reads CASSSYRGRTGELFF. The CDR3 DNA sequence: TGTGCCAGCAGCTCTTACAGGGGGCGCACCGGGGAGCTGTTTTTT.

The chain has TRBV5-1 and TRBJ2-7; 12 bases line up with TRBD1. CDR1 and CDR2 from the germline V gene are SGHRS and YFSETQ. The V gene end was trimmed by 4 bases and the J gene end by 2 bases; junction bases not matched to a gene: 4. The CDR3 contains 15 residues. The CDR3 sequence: CASSVGTGGAYEQYV. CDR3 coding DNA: TGCGCCAGCAGCGTAGGGACAGGGGGCGCCTACGAGCAGTACGTC.

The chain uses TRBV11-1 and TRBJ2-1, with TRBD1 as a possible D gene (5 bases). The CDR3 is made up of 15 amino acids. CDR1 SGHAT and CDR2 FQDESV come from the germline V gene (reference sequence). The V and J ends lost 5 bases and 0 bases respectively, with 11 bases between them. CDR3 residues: CASSPSRDSYNEQFF. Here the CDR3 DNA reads TGTGCCAGCAGCCCCTCCAGGGACTCCTACAATGAGCAGTTCTTC.

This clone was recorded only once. CDR3 region: CASSKEPGYEQYF. CDR3 DNA: TGTGCCAGCAGCAAAGAGCCGGGGTACGAGCAGTACTTC. The chain recombines TRBV7-8 with TRBJ2-7; TRBD2 is a possible D gene (5 bases). With 5 bases removed from V and 4 bases from J, the gap between germline ends came to 12 bases. The CDR3 has 13 residues. Germline V gene data show CDR1 as SGHVS and CDR2 as FQNEAQ.

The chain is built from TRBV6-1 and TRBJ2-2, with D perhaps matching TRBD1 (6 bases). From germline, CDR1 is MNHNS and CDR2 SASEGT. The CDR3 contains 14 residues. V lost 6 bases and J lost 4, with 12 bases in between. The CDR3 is CASSLGQPTGELFF. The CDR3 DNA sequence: TGTGCCAGCAGCCTCGGACAGCCCACCGGGGAGCTGTTTTTT.

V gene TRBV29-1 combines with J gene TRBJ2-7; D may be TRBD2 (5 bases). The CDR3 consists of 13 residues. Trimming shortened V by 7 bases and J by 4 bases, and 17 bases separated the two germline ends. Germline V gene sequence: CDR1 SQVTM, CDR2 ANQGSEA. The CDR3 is CSAVPKDSYEQYF. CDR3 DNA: TGCAGCGCTGTACCAAAGGACTCTTACGAGCAGTACTTC.

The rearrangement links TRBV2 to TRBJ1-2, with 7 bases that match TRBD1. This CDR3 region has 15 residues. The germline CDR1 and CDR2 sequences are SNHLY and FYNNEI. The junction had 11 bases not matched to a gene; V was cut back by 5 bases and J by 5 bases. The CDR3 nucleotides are TGTGCCAGCAGTACAACAGGGGTTGAGGGATATGGCTACACCTTC. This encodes CASSTTGVEGYGYTF.